These 8 T cell receptor beta chains came from one sample sequenced in a study of cytomegalovirus exposure and HLA in healthy donors (dated by TCRdb to about 2017). Preparation of the library involved the immunoSEQ multiplex PCR assay. For the multiplex PCR, a mixture combining 60 forward primers for TCR Vbeta segments and 13 reverse primers for TCR Jbeta segments was used. TCRdb provides this immuneACCESS table in a form limited to in-frame rearrangements. Some clones are lacking; in checked studies, under half of them reflect an unresolved V gene, and why the rest are absent is not known. The sample table holds 150,000 or so clones. The ten biggest clones cover roughly 2% of the sample. Input material: PBMCs. The source of these receptors is a man aged 30-40 years in good health and CMV-seronegative.

The gene calls are TRBV7-9 and TRBJ2-7; maybe TRBD1 (6 bases). The V end lost 1 base, the J end lost 3 bases, and 13 bases lay between the germline ends. This CDR3 contains 15 residues. CDR1 is SEHNR, CDR2 FQNEAQ, per germline (reference sequence). The CDR3 protein is CASSLGWGPNYEQYF. CDR3 in DNA: TGTGCCAGCAGCTTAGGCTGGGGGCCCAACTACGAGCAGTACTTC.

The chain is built from TRBV7-9 and TRBJ1-5; D is possibly TRBD1 (6 bases). This CDR3 has 14 amino acids. The germline CDR1 and CDR2 sequences are SEHNR and FQNEAQ (reference sequence). Trimming stripped 3 bases from V and 3 bases from J, with 9 bases between. The CDR3 DNA follows: TGTGCCAGCAGCTTCGGACAGCTCAATCAGCCCCAGCATTTT. It is translated as CASSFGQLNQPQHF.

V is TRBV5-1 and J is TRBJ2-3; D is perhaps TRBD1 (5 bases). V was shortened by 0 bases and J by 5 bases, with 13 bases between the two germline ends. The CDR3 sequence is 15 residues long. Germline V gene lookup returns CDR1 SGHRS and CDR2 YFSETQ. CDR3 bases: TGCGCCAGCAGCTTGGTTGCAGGGTCGGTAGATACGCAGTATTTT. Amino acids: CASSLVAGSVDTQYF.

This chain joins TRBV5-1 and TRBJ2-7; maybe TRBD1 (6 bases). Trimming removed 1 base from V and 2 bases from J, with 10 bases in between. There are 14 residues in the CDR3. Germline V gene data show CDR1 as SGHRS and CDR2 as YFSETQ. CDR3 bases: TGCGCCAGCAGCTTGAACAGGGAAACCTACGAGCAGTACTTC. As protein: CASSLNRETYEQYF.

The V gene is TRBV28, the J gene TRBJ2-5; D possibly corresponds to TRBD1 (5 bases). This CDR3 contains 13 residues. Germline loops: CDR1 MDHEN, CDR2 SYDVKM. Between the trimmed V and J ends, which lost 2 bases and 7 bases, there was a span of 11 bases. This CDR3 is CASSLEGALTQYF. CDR3 bases: TGTGCCAGCAGTTTAGAAGGGGCTCTGACCCAGTACTTC.

The V call is TRBV10-2, the J call TRBJ2-5; D may be TRBD2 (5 bases). CDR3 length: 11 residues. Germline V gene lookup returns CDR1 WSHSY and CDR2 SAAADI. The ends were cut back, 6 bases at V and 5 bases at J, with 7 bases in the middle. This CDR3 is CASSPGETQYF. CDR3 nucleotide sequence: TGCGCCAGCAGCCCGGGGGAGACCCAGTACTTC.

The V call is TRBV30, the J call TRBJ2-2; possibly TRBD1 for D (5 bases). V was pared by 7 bases and J by 2 bases, with 14 bases between. There are 14 residues in the CDR3. The germline V gene encodes CDR1 GTSNPN and CDR2 SVGIG (reference sequence). CDR3 amino acids: CAYLLRGNTGELFF. The CDR3 DNA is TGTGCCTACCTCCTTAGGGGTAACACCGGGGAGCTGTTTTTT.

The chain is built from TRBV7-2 and TRBJ2-7; TRBD2 is a possible D gene (6 bases). The CDR3 spans 14 residues. V lost 5 bases to trimming and J lost 6 bases, with 17 bases between them. Germline loops: CDR1 SGHTA, CDR2 FQGNSA. CDR3 coding DNA: TGTGCCAGCAGCCCCGTTGCGGGACGGGGCGAGCAGTACTTC. This gives the protein CASSPVAGRGEQYF.